This T cell receptor beta chain emerged from a study of blood T cell repertoires in COVID-19. This clone was seen only once. Measured with immunoSEQ multiplex PCR; TCRdb has only the in-frame clones, and not every one. The repertoire has 200,000 to 250,000 clones, 82% of them found once; the top ten carry roughly 5.1%. This sequence originates from a woman aged 70-85 years with COVID-19, enrolled during active disease. Sequencing used peripheral blood.

The CDR3 is CAWSSLDRSQPQHF. CDR3 in DNA: TGTGCCTGGAGTTCACTTGACAGATCCCAGCCCCAGCATTTT. The chain employs TRBV30 and TRBJ1-5; D possibly corresponds to TRBD1 (5 bases). The V gene's germline CDR1 is GTSNPN and CDR2 SVGIG (reference sequence). The CDR3 covers 14 residues. V was trimmed by 2 bases and J by 7 bases, leaving 15 bases between them. The full variable domain, its missing parts supplied by reference TRBV30 and TRBJ1-5, is SQTIHQWPATLVQPVGSPLSLECTVEGTSNPNLYWYRQAAGRGLQLLFYSVGIGQISSEVPQNLSASRPQDRQFILSSKKLLLSDSGFYLCAWSSLDRSQPQHFGDGTRLSIL.